The 10 T cell receptor beta chains reported below all come from one sample, sequenced in a study of T cells in Graves' hyperthyroidism and ophthalmopathy. Using RNA transcripts as the source, TCR beta CDR3 regions were amplified. The HTBI primer set served for first-round RT-PCR of the TCR CDR3. MiXCR, applied by TCRdb to the multiplex PCR reads, yields one record per CDR3 protein. The sample lists a few hundred thousand distinct CDR3 sequences, 16% occurring once. Sequenced sample: blood. The source is a woman in her forties with Graves' ophthalmopathy.

This CDR3 reads CSARRENQETQYF. CDR3 nucleotide sequence: TGCAGTGCTCGGCGGGAAAACCAAGAGACCCAGTACTTC. The chain employs TRBV20-1 and TRBJ2-5, with D tentatively TRBD2 (6 bases). The V gene lost 5 bases and the J gene lost 0 bases, with 10 bases spanning the gap. This CDR3 is built from 13 residues. Germline V gives CDR1 DFQATT, CDR2 SNEGSKA (reference sequence).

This clonotype has a handful of counts. The rearrangement uses TRBV6-1 and TRBJ1-3, with 8 nucleotides matching TRBD1. CDR3 length: 13 amino acids. J gave up 4 bases and V 6 bases, and 2 bases lay outside the gene matches. Germline CDR1 MNHNS, CDR2 SASEGT. The DNA for the CDR3 is TGTGCCAGCAGGGGACAGGAGGGAAACACCATATATTTT. Protein: CASRGQEGNTIYF.

This clonotype was seen at least ten times. The chain is built from TRBV29-1 and TRBJ2-3; 8 bases agree with TRBD2. V was pared by 2 bases and J by 4 bases, with 8 bases of the junction left unmatched. The germline V gene encodes CDR1 SQVTM and CDR2 ANQGSEA. CDR3 length equals 15 residues. For the CDR3, the DNA is TGCAGCGTTGAAAAAGCGGGAGTGGCCCCAGATACGCAGTATTTT. Protein: CSVEKAGVAPDTQYF.

This clonotype was seen at least ten times. This chain uses TRBV9 with TRBJ2-3; 9 bases line up with TRBD2. The ends lost 0 bases at V and 4 bases at J; junction bases unmatched: 6. Germline CDR1 and CDR2: SGDLS and YYNGEE. This CDR3 is 16 amino acids long. The CDR3 DNA reads TGTGCCAGCAGCGTAGAGGGTAGCGGGGGAGCAGATACGCAGTATTTT. It codes for CASSVEGSGGADTQYF.

The chain couples TRBV7-6 to TRBJ2-5, with 8 nucleotides matching TRBD1. CDR3 length equals 15 residues. Per germline, CDR1 SGHVS and CDR2 FNYEAQ. The ends lost 2 bases at V and 2 bases at J; junction bases unmatched: 4. In DNA form, the CDR3 reads TGTGCCAGCAGCTTAAGTCGGACAGGGCAAGAGACCCAGTACTTC. Residues: CASSLSRTGQETQYF.

This clonotype was recorded many times. The chain has TRBV7-6 and TRBJ2-1; 8 nucleotides align to TRBD1. The CDR3 is 15 amino acids. Germline CDR1 reads SGHVS; CDR2 reads FNYEAQ. Trimming cost V 4 bases and J 3 bases; bases outside gene matches: 5. The CDR3 DNA sequence: TGTGCCAGCAGCTCAAGACAGGGGTACTACAATGAGCAGTTCTTC. Encoded protein: CASSSRQGYYNEQFF. The full variable domain, rest sourced from reference TRBV7-6 and TRBJ2-1, is GAGVSQSPRYKVTKRGQDVALRCDPISGHVSLYWYRQALGQGPEFLTYFNYEAQQDKSGLPNDRFSAERPEGSISTLTIQRTEQRDSAMYRCASSSRQGYYNEQFFGPGTRLTVL.

Ten or more counts support this clonotype. The genes are TRBV28 and TRBJ2-5; 7 bases map to TRBD2. The CDR3 is 15 residues long. Germline CDR1 is MDHEN and CDR2 is SYDVKM. With V trimmed by 3 bases and J by 0 bases, 4 bases remained unmatched. CDR3 nucleotide sequence: TGTGCCAGCAGTTTGGGGGGGGTGTACCAAGAGACCCAGTACTTC. This encodes CASSLGGVYQETQYF. The full variable domain, completed using reference TRBV28 and TRBJ2-5, is DVKVTQSSRYLVKRTGEKVFLECVQDMDHENMFWYRQDPGLGLRLIYFSYDVKMKEKGDIPEGYSVSREKKERFSLILESASTNQTSMYLCASSLGGVYQETQYFGPGTRLLVL.

The CDR3 reads CASVGQGINTGELFF. CDR3 sequence (DNA): TGTGCCAGCGTGGGACAGGGGATCAACACCGGGGAGCTGTTTTTT. The rearrangement links TRBV19 to TRBJ2-2, with TRBD1 identical over 10 bases. From germline, CDR1 is LNHDA and CDR2 SQIVND (reference sequence). V was clipped by 9 bases and J by 2 bases; unmatched bases: 6. The CDR3 extends over 15 amino acids.

There are many counts of this clonotype. The J gene is TRBJ2-1, the V gene TRBV12-3 or TRBV12-4; 9 positions match TRBD2. The CDR3 contains 16 residues. The V segment lost 3 bases and the J segment 2 bases; nucleotides outside the gene matches: 5. CDR3 sequence reads: CASSLAIAGAYNEQFF. In DNA form, the CDR3 reads TGTGCCAGCAGTTTGGCTATAGCGGGGGCCTACAATGAGCAGTTCTTC.

Ten or more counts support this clonotype. The chain carries TRBV2 and TRBJ2-5, with D uncertain. Trimming removed 2 bases at V and 7 bases at J, with 14 bases between. Per germline, CDR1 SNHLY and CDR2 FYNNEI. The CDR3 runs 14 residues. The CDR3 is CASSEYLGLVTQYF. As DNA, the CDR3 is TGTGCCAGCAGTGAATACCTGGGCCTGGTGACCCAGTACTTC.